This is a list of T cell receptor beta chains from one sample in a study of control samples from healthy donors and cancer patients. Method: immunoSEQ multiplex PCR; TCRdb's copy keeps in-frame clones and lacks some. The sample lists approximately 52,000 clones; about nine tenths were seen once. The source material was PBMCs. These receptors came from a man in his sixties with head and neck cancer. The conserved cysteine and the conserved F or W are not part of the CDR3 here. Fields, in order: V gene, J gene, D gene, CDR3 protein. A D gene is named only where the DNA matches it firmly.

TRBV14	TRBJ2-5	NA	ASSQIGYKAETQY
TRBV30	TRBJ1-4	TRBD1	AWSMTGGGRKLF
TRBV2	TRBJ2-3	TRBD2	ASLLAGDTQY
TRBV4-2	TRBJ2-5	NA	ASSQEREKETQY
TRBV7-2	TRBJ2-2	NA	ASSPRDSPAGELF
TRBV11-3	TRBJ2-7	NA	ASSLGNYEQY
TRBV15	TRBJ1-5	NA	ATSWGSRLSNQPQH
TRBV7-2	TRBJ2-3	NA	ASSLALVGGTDTQY
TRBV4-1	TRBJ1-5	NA	ASSQAVGSNQPQH
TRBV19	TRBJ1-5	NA	ASSPMGGGNQPQH
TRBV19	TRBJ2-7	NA	ASSEGSGGLYEQY
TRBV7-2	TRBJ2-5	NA	ASSSQETQY
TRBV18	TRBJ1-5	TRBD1	ASSPSAGGHQPQH
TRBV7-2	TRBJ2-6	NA	ASSRPRGRGTGANVLT
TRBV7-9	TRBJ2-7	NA	ASSPKGTGFREQY
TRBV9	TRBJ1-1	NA	ASSAAGGYTEAF
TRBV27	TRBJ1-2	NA	ASSSQSGANYGYT
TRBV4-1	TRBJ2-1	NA	ASSQVVQGNEQF
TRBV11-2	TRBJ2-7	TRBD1	ASSRLGTGSSYEQY
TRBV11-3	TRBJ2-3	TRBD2	ASSLEGLATDTQY
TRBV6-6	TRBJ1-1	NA	ASSYGSLMNTEAF
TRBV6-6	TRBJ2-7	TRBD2	ASSYGGGEQY
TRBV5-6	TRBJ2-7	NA	ASSLWRSYEQY
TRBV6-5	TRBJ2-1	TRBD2	ASSYQAGGYDNEQF
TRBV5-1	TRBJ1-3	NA	ASSFEGHTIY
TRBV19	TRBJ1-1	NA	ASSTGPYRATEAF
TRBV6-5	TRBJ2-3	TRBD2	ASRREGGADTQY
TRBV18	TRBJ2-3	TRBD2	ASSSRLAGSTDTQY
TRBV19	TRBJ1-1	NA	ASSIFAEAF
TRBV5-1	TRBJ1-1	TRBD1	ASSPDRGTNTEAF
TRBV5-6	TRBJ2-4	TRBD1	ASSFDRDIQY
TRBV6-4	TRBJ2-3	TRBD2	ASSAGLAGFTDTQY
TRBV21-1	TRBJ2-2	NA	ASSNTTSGVGELF
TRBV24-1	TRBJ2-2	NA	ATSDNTNARGGELF
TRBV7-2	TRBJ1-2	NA	ASSPTRGPYGYT
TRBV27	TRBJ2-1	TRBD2	ASSKLAGGTHEQF
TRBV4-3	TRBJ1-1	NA	ASSQGTADVRAF
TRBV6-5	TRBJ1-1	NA	ASRLQGWNTEAF
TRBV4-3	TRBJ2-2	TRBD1	ASSTTRAGGTGELF
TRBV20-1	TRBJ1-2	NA	SASRSTQAGYT
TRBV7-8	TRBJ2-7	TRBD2	ASSLGLAGLYEQY
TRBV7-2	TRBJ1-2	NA	ASSLVPARVDMDYT
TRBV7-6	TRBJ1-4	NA	ASSRDGQINEKLF
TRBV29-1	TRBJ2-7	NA	SASRGRSAFGEQY
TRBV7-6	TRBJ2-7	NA	ASSLDSDNSYEQY
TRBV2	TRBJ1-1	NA	ASTRGWGTEAF
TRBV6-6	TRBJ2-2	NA	ASSGTHGGTGELF
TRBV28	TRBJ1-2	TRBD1	ASKEGAGYGYT
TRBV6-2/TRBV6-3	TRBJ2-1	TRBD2	ASSPYMGTSGAQGANEQF
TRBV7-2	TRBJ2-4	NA	ASSLGRNGNIQY
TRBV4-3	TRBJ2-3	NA	ASSQTLTDTQY
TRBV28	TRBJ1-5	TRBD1	ASSLDREQPQH
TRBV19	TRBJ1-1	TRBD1	ASSVGDREGTEAF